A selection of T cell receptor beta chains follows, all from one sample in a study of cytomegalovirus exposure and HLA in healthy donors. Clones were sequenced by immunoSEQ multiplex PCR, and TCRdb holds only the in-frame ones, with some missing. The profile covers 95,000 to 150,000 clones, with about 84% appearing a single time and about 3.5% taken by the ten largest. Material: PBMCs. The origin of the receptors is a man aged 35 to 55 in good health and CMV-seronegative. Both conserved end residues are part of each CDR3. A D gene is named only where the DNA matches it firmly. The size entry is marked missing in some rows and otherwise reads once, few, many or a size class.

CDR3: CASSPLAGAHILTPHEQYF
DNA: TGTGCCAGCAGTCCATTAGCGGGGGCGCACATTCTCACCCCCCACGAGCAGTACTTC
J: TRBJ2-7
D: TRBD2
V: TRBV27
size: .

CDR3: CSVETGTGELFF
DNA: TGCAGCGTTGAAACAGGGACCGGGGAGCTGTTTTTT
J: TRBJ2-2
D: .
V: TRBV29-1
size: .

CDR3: CASSHGTGTLGNTIYF
DNA: TGTGCCAGCAGCCACGGGACAGGGACTCTCGGAAACACCATATATTTT
J: TRBJ1-3
D: TRBD1
V: TRBV6-6
size: .

CDR3: CASSQTGFEAFF
DNA: TGTGCCAGCAGCCAGACAGGGTTTGAAGCTTTCTTT
J: TRBJ1-1
D: TRBD1
V: TRBV5-4
size: once

CDR3: CASSDWQGFVQPQHF
DNA: TGTGCCAGCAGTGATTGGCAGGGTTTTGTTCAGCCCCAGCATTTT
J: TRBJ1-5
D: .
V: TRBV2
size: .

CDR3: CASSGQNTGELFF
DNA: TGTGCCAGCAGCGGACAGAACACCGGGGAGCTGTTTTTT
J: TRBJ2-2
D: .
V: TRBV9
size: .

CDR3: CASSYSTGPWDEQYF
DNA: TGTGCCAGCAGTTATTCCACAGGACCTTGGGACGAGCAGTACTTC
J: TRBJ2-7
D: .
V: TRBV6-6
size: .

CDR3: CASSLGEQNYGYTF
DNA: TGTGCCAGCAGCTTAGGGGAGCAGAACTATGGCTACACCTTC
J: TRBJ1-2
D: .
V: TRBV7-9
size: once

CDR3: CASSKELRTYEQYF
DNA: TGTGCCAGCAGTAAAGAACTCAGGACCTACGAGCAGTACTTC
J: TRBJ2-7
D: .
V: TRBV7-6
size: .

CDR3: CASSPGRVTDTQYF
DNA: TGTGCCAGCAGCCCGGGCAGGGTCACAGATACGCAGTATTTT
J: TRBJ2-3
D: .
V: TRBV7-9
size: .

CDR3: CASSQTRQETQYF
DNA: TGTGCCAGCAGCCAAACCAGACAAGAGACCCAGTACTTC
J: TRBJ2-5
D: .
V: TRBV7-3
size: few

CDR3: CSGHYLRTGRTEAFF
DNA: TGCAGCGGTCACTATTTGCGGACAGGCCGGACTGAAGCTTTCTTT
J: TRBJ1-1
D: TRBD1
V: TRBV29-1
size: .

CDR3: CASSLVLGGEQYF
DNA: TGTGCCAGCAGCTTAGTGTTGGGAGGCGAGCAGTACTTC
J: TRBJ2-7
D: .
V: TRBV11-2
size: once

CDR3: CASSSQGGYEQYF
DNA: TGTGCCAGCAGTTCCCAGGGTGGATACGAGCAGTACTTC
J: TRBJ2-7
D: .
V: TRBV6-5
size: few

CDR3: CASSFRDRSSYEQYF
DNA: TGTGCCAGCAGCTTCCGGGACAGAAGCTCCTACGAGCAGTACTTC
J: TRBJ2-7
D: TRBD1
V: TRBV11-3
size: few

CDR3: CASSERGANTGELFF
DNA: TGTGCCAGCAGTGAGCGGGGCGCGAACACCGGGGAGCTGTTTTTT
J: TRBJ2-2
D: .
V: TRBV25-1
size: few

CDR3: CASRGGDYEQFF
DNA: TGTGCCAGCCGGGGGGGGGACTATGAGCAGTTCTTC
J: TRBJ2-1
D: TRBD2
V: TRBV2
size: once

CDR3: CASSFAPVYEQYF
DNA: TGTGCCAGCAGCTTTGCACCGGTCTACGAGCAGTACTTC
J: TRBJ2-7
D: .
V: TRBV7-8
size: .

CDR3: CASSIGLASDTQYF
DNA: TGTGCCAGCAGCATCGGACTAGCTTCAGATACGCAGTATTTT
J: TRBJ2-3
D: TRBD2
V: TRBV11-2
size: few

CDR3: CASSFDRISPLHF
DNA: TGTGCCAGCAGCTTTGACAGAATTTCACCCCTCCACTTT
J: TRBJ1-6
D: .
V: TRBV7-6
size: .

CDR3: CASSPRTGLDEQYF
DNA: TGTGCCAGCAGTCCTAGAACAGGTCTAGATGAGCAGTACTTC
J: TRBJ2-7
D: .
V: TRBV6-5
size: few

CDR3: CASSLGGAPNYGYTF
DNA: TGTGCCAGCAGCTTAGGAGGAGCCCCTAACTATGGCTACACCTTC
J: TRBJ1-2
D: .
V: TRBV11-2
size: .

CDR3: CATSRDEDSRTGELFF
DNA: TGTGCCACCAGCAGAGATGAGGACAGCCGCACCGGGGAGCTGTTTTTT
J: TRBJ2-2
D: .
V: TRBV15
size: .

CDR3: CASSMDRGWSGYTF
DNA: TGTGCCAGCAGTATGGACAGGGGGTGGAGTGGCTACACCTTC
J: TRBJ1-2
D: TRBD1
V: TRBV27
size: .